The 14 T cell receptor beta chains below were found in one sample sequenced in a study of blood T cell repertoires in COVID-19. Using immunoSEQ multiplex PCR, the repertoire was profiled, and TCRdb retains in-frame clones only, with some absent. The sample has about 32,000 clones, 80% to 90% seen once. The specimen sequenced was peripheral blood. The source is an elderly woman with active or convalescent COVID-19.

The chain combines TRBV5-6 with TRBJ2-7; the D gene is possibly TRBD1 (6 bases). V was shortened by 0 bases and J by 2 bases, with 6 bases between the two germline ends. Germline CDR1 and CDR2: SGHDT and YYEEEE. The CDR3 totals 13 residues. CDR3 in DNA: TGTGCCAGCAGCTTGGACAGGGCCTACGAGCAGTACTTC. This sequence encodes CASSLDRAYEQYF.

CDR3 sequence (DNA): TGTGCCAGCTCACCACCGGCGTCGCGGGACGGCTCTGGGGCCAACGTCCTGACTTTC. Its protein is CASSPPASRDGSGANVLTF. V and J are TRBV18 and TRBJ2-6; possible D gene TRBD2, 6 bases. V was trimmed by 0 bases and J by 0 bases, leaving 15 bases between them. The CDR3 spans 19 residues. From germline, CDR1 is KGHSH and CDR2 LQKENI.

This clone appeared a single time. The rearrangement links TRBV28 to TRBJ1-5, with TRBD1 as a possible D gene (5 bases). Between the trimmed V and J ends, which lost 5 bases and 1 base, there was a span of 18 bases. This CDR3 has 17 amino acids. Germline CDR1 reads MDHEN; CDR2 reads SYDVKM. CDR3 sequence: CASSPSPRVRSNQPQHF. The CDR3 DNA reads TGTGCCAGCAGTCCCTCCCCCAGGGTGCGGAGCAATCAGCCCCAGCATTTT. Combining the CDR3 with reference TRBV28 and TRBJ1-5 gives the whole variable domain DVKVTQSSRYLVKRTGEKVFLECVQDMDHENMFWYRQDPGLGLRLIYFSYDVKMKEKGDIPEGYSVSREKKERFSLILESASTNQTSMYLCASSPSPRVRSNQPQHFGDGTRLSIL.

The gene calls are TRBV2 and TRBJ1-6; 8 bases are shared with TRBD1. This CDR3 spans 15 amino acids. Germline-derived CDR1 and CDR2 are SNHLY and FYNNEI. V was clipped by 7 bases and J by 6 bases; unmatched bases: 8. In nucleotides, the CDR3 is TGTGCCAGCATTGCCGACAGGGGCCGTAATTCACCCCTCCACTTT. Translating gives CASIADRGRNSPLHF.

V and J are TRBV9 and TRBJ2-5; a possible D gene is TRBD2 (6 bases). The CDR3 contains 13 residues. Germline assignment: CDR1 SGDLS and CDR2 YYNGEE. Trimming pared 1 base from V and 4 bases from J, leaving 8 bases between. The CDR3 coding sequence is TGTGCCAGCAGCGTAACGGGACTAGAGACCCAGTACTTC. This translates into CASSVTGLETQYF. Looking up the rest from reference TRBV9 and TRBJ2-5 gives the full variable domain: DSGVTQTPKHLITATGQRVTLRCSPRSGDLSVYWYQQSLDQGLQFLIQYYNGEERAKGNILERFSAQQFPDLHSELNLSSLELGDSALYFCASSVTGLETQYFGPGTRLLVL.

Here the CDR3 DNA reads TGTGCCAGCAGGCGGCAGGGCGTGGGTGAAGCTTTCTTT. Its translation: CASRRQGVGEAFF. The J gene is TRBJ1-1, the V gene TRBV2; D is perhaps TRBD1 (5 bases). The CDR3 covers 13 residues. Between the trimmed V and J ends, which lost 6 bases and 7 bases, there was a span of 15 bases. Germline loops: CDR1 SNHLY, CDR2 FYNNEI.

This clone was recorded only once. This rearrangement joins TRBV18 to TRBJ1-2; D not resolved. V gave up 0 bases and J gave up 0 bases, with 11 bases separating them. Germline lookup yields CDR1 KGHSH and CDR2 LQKENI. The CDR3 contains 16 residues. The CDR3 sequence is CASSPPLPETNYGYTF. The CDR3 DNA reads TGTGCCAGCTCACCACCGCTACCGGAGACTAACTATGGCTACACCTTC.

The chain has TRBV19 and TRBJ2-1, with TRBD2 matching 14 bases. The CDR3 contains 17 residues. V was clipped by 5 bases and J by 6 bases; unmatched bases: 9. Germline V gives CDR1 LNHDA, CDR2 SQIVND (reference sequence). CDR3 protein: CASSPAGGLAGVNEQFF. DNA for the CDR3: TGTGCCAGTAGTCCCGCCGGGGGACTAGCGGGAGTCAATGAGCAGTTCTTC.

V is TRBV15 and J is TRBJ1-1, with 7 bases aligning to TRBD1. This CDR3 region has 15 residues. Germline CDR1 reads LNHNV; CDR2 reads YYDKDF (reference sequence). Germline trimming cut 0 bases from V and 4 bases from J; bases unmatched to any gene: 5. CDR3 nucleotide sequence: TGTGCCACCAGCAGAGATATGCAGGGGGGCACTGAAGCTTTCTTT. Its translation: CATSRDMQGGTEAFF.

The V gene is TRBV11-3, the J gene TRBJ1-2; TRBD1 aligns across 7 bases. Germline CDR1 is SGHNT and CDR2 is YENEEA. This CDR3 has 13 amino acids. Trimming cost V 3 bases and J 7 bases; bases outside gene matches: 5. The CDR3: CASSFRGKGGYTF. The DNA of the CDR3 is TGTGCCAGCAGCTTCAGGGGGAAAGGTGGCTACACCTTC.

There are a few counts of this clone. This chain connects TRBV27 to TRBJ1-2; the D gene is possibly TRBD1 (6 bases). CDR3 length: 13 amino acids. The V end lost 2 bases, the J end lost 5 bases, and 9 bases lay between the germline ends. Germline lookup yields CDR1 MNHEY and CDR2 SMNVEV (reference sequence). The CDR3 here is CASSLMTGYGYTF. The CDR3 region has the DNA TGTGCCAGCAGTTTAATGACAGGTTATGGCTACACCTTC.

V is TRBV15 and J is TRBJ1-5; no definite D call. Deletions cut 0 bases from V and 6 bases from J, with 3 bases between. This CDR3 is 12 amino acids long. Germline CDR1 reads LNHNV; CDR2 reads YYDKDF (reference sequence). The CDR3 here is CATSRDSQPQHF. The CDR3 region has the DNA TGTGCCACCAGCAGAGATAGTCAGCCCCAGCATTTT.

The chain recombines TRBV18 with TRBJ2-2, with TRBD1 matching over 8 bases. The CDR3 is 15 amino acids. Looked up from germline, CDR1 is KGHSH and CDR2 is LQKENI. The J segment lost 3 bases and the V segment lost 3 bases, leaving 3 bases of the junction unmatched. The CDR3 bases are TGTGCCAGCTCACCCCTGGGACAGGACACCGGGGAGCTGTTTTTT. Translating gives CASSPLGQDTGELFF. Together with reference TRBV18 and TRBJ2-2, the CDR3 gives the full variable domain: NAGVMQNPRHLVRRRGQEARLRCSPMKGHSHVYWYRQLPEEGLKFMVYLQKENIIDESGMPKERFSAEFPKEGPSILRIQQVVRGDSAAYFCASSPLGQDTGELFFGEGSRLTVL.

This chain uses TRBV19 with TRBJ2-3; 8 nucleotides match TRBD2. The CDR3 is made up of 15 amino acids. V dropped 5 bases and J dropped 1; count of bases not matched to a gene: 5. CDR1 and CDR2 (germline): LNHDA, SQIVND (reference sequence). CDR3 residues: CASSLSGVGTDTQYF. In DNA form, the CDR3 reads TGTGCCAGTAGTCTTAGCGGGGTCGGCACAGATACGCAGTATTTT.